Listed here are 12 T cell receptor beta chains from one sample, sequenced in a study of low-dose radiotherapy and immunotherapy resistance in tumors. Covering alpha and beta chains, TRAV- and TRBV-specific primers were used for the first-strand cDNA. Both a constant-region primer and a V-primer adapter served to amplify TCRs across roughly 20 PCR cycles. TCRdb itself ran the reads through MiXCR, one entry per CDR3 protein. The table lists some 46,000 distinct CDR3 sequences, 25% to 30% of them singletons. Documented time point: after trial treatment. The treatment: LDRT plus nivolumab, ipilimumab, low-dose cyclophosphamide and aspirin (RACIN trial). The sample in question was PBMCs, obtained after low-dose radiotherapy plus immunotherapy. These receptors originate from a male donor with prostate cancer.

The table lists this clonotype with many counts. CDR3 in amino acids: CASSWTSGGGYEQYF. The CDR3 DNA reads as TGCGCCAGCAGCTGGACTAGCGGGGGAGGCTACGAGCAGTACTTC. The V call is TRBV5-1, the J call TRBJ2-7, with 13 positions matching TRBD2. The germline V gene encodes CDR1 SGHRS and CDR2 YFSETQ. With V trimmed by 3 bases and J by 3 bases, 3 bases remained unmatched. This CDR3 comprises 15 residues.

This clonotype came up a few times. J is TRBJ2-7 and V is TRBV2; 7 bases map to TRBD2. Germline V gene data show CDR1 as SNHLY and CDR2 as FYNNEI. The CDR3 is 12 amino acids. V lost 5 bases, J lost 3 bases, and 1 base stayed unmatched. CDR3 in amino acids: CASSSSGYEQYF. For the CDR3, the DNA is TGTGCCAGCAGTTCTAGCGGCTACGAGCAGTACTTC.

This clonotype was seen repeatedly, ten times or more. V and J are TRBV6-2 or TRBV6-3 and TRBJ2-5; 7 bases fit TRBD1. Germline CDR1 reads MNHEY; CDR2 reads SVGEGT. The length of the CDR3 is 15 residues. Trimming cost V 5 bases and J 2 bases; bases outside gene matches: 8. DNA of the CDR3: TGTGCCAGCAGTGATAAAGGCAGGGGGCAAGAGACCCAGTACTTC. This encodes CASSDKGRGQETQYF.

This clonotype was picked up many times. The V gene is TRBV20-1, the J gene TRBJ2-1; 10 positions match TRBD2. The J segment lost 2 bases and the V segment lost 6 bases, leaving 10 bases of the junction unmatched. The CDR3 consists of 16 residues. Looked up from germline, CDR1 is DFQATT and CDR2 is SNEGSKA (reference sequence). CDR3 in DNA: TGCAGTGCCCCAGGGGTAGCGGGGGGCCCCTACAATGAGCAGTTCTTC. It encodes CSAPGVAGGPYNEQFF.

On this clonotype itself: This is likely an artifact of a read error, given a far larger clone one base away. The V call is TRBV6-6, the J call TRBJ1-2; D may be TRBD1 (5 bases). The germline V and J ends were trimmed by 5 bases and 4 bases, with 14 bases remaining between them. CDR3 length equals 14 residues. The germline V gene has CDR1 MNHNY and CDR2 SVGAGI (reference sequence). CDR3 region: CASSICHGGYGYTF. In DNA form, the CDR3 reads TGTGCCAGCAGTATCTGCCACGGGGGCTATGGCTACACCTTC.

This clonotype rates as medium-sized. The chain links TRBV5-4 to TRBJ2-1; TRBD1 agrees at 7 bases. The CDR3 contains 12 residues. CDR1 SGHNT and CDR2 YYREEE come from the germline V gene (reference sequence). V was clipped by 3 bases and J by 10 bases; unmatched bases: 4. The CDR3 nucleotides are TGTGCCAGCAGCTCGACAGGGACCGAGCAGTTCTTC. The encoded protein is CASSSTGTEQFF.

This clonotype was observed a single time. The chain has TRBV28 and TRBJ2-1; 12 bases map to TRBD2. The ends lost 6 bases at V and 4 bases at J; junction bases unmatched: 10. CDR3 length equals 17 residues. CDR1 is MDHEN, CDR2 SYDVKM, per germline. The CDR3 is CASSLHGTSGPYNEQFF. Written as DNA, the CDR3 is TGTGCCAGCAGCCTTCACGGGACTAGCGGGCCGTACAATGAGCAGTTCTTC.

This clonotype has ten or more counts. Germline and junction disagree at one end, which may indicate a read error. The V gene is TRBV7-9, the J gene TRBJ2-1; 7 bases fit TRBD2. The CDR3 runs to 14 residues. Germline V gene lookup returns CDR1 SEHNR and CDR2 FQNEAQ (reference sequence). CDR3 in amino acids: CASSSGTTNNEQFF. CDR3 sequence (DNA): TGCGCCAGCAGCTCCGGGACTACTAACAATGAGCAGTTCTTC.

This sequence joins TRBV18 and TRBJ2-3, with D unclear. V lost 0 bases and J lost 3, with 10 bases in between. CDR3 length: 15 residues. Per the germline V gene, CDR1 is KGHSH and CDR2 is LQKENI. The CDR3 coding sequence is TGTGCCAGCTCACCACCCTCAGGTGCTACAGATACGCAGTATTTT. Translated, it gives CASSPPSGATDTQYF.

This clonotype was seen ten or more times. The gene calls are TRBV5-1 and TRBJ1-4; D gene uncertain. The CDR3 consists of 15 residues. The V gene lost 0 bases and the J gene lost 4 bases, with 10 bases spanning the gap. Germline CDR1 and CDR2: SGHRS and YFSETQ. The CDR3 bases are TGCGCCAGCAGCTTGGCGGGCACAAGTAATGAAAAACTGTTTTTT. As protein: CASSLAGTSNEKLFF.

The chain links TRBV19 to TRBJ2-2, with 7 bases identical to TRBD1. This CDR3 comprises 15 residues. CDR1 LNHDA and CDR2 SQIVND come from the germline V gene (reference sequence). As DNA, the CDR3 is TGTGCTGGTAGTGTCTCAGACACAGGGGCCGGGGAGCTGTTTTTT. It is translated as CAGSVSDTGAGELFF.

Notes on this clonotype: A far larger clone differs by one base, so this is likely a read error. The rearrangement uses TRBV27 and TRBJ1-2; 7 bases are shared with TRBD1. The germline CDR1 and CDR2 sequences are MNHEY and SMNVEV (reference sequence). CDR3 length: 14 amino acids. The V and J ends lost 6 bases and 8 bases, in that order; junction bases with no gene match: 12. The CDR3 here is CASSLATGVMGYTF. CDR3 bases: TGTGCCAGCAGCTTAGCTACAGGGGTTATGGGCTACACCTTC.